Following are 4 T cell receptor beta chains from one sample sequenced in a study of blood T cells in healthy people across ages. It was with a sample-barcoded 5' primer and a J-beta primer mix that a second PCR of roughly 7 to 12 cycles was run. MiXCR, run by TCRdb on the 5' RACE reads, gives a single entry per CDR3 protein. Of hundreds of thousands of distinct CDR3 sequences listed, under 35% are singletons. Sequencing was performed on blood. These receptors originate from a woman aged 80 or over in good health.

This clonotype was observed at least ten times. The V gene is TRBV7-2, the J gene TRBJ1-1, with D hard to call. Trimming left V 1 base short and J 2 bases short, with 8 bases between. CDR1 and CDR2 from the germline V gene are SGHTA and FQGNSA. CDR3 size: 14 residues. The CDR3 DNA sequence: TGTGCCAGCAGCTTAGGGGCAATCAACACTGAAGCTTTCTTT. Translated: CASSLGAINTEAFF.

The J gene is TRBJ1-1, the V gene TRBV29-1, with D possibly matching TRBD1 (5 bases). The CDR3 consists of 14 residues. V was cut by 6 bases and J by 1 base, with 15 bases left in between. Germline CDR1 is SQVTM and CDR2 is ANQGSEA. The CDR3: CSVKQQGANTEAFF. Here the CDR3 DNA reads TGCAGCGTCAAACAACAAGGGGCGAACACTGAAGCTTTCTTT.

Only a few counts were recorded for this clonotype. The V gene is TRBV24-1, the J gene TRBJ1-2; no reliable D call. The CDR3 length is 13 residues. Germline-derived CDR1 and CDR2 are KGHDR and SFDVKD. Trimming left V 3 bases short and J 6 bases short, with 10 bases between. Here the CDR3 DNA reads TGTGCCACCAGTGATCACCCTGCCCATGGCTACACCTTC. It specifies CATSDHPAHGYTF.

This clonotype was found many times. This rearrangement joins TRBV6-2 or TRBV6-3 to TRBJ1-2; D may be TRBD1 (5 bases). From germline, CDR1 is MNHEY and CDR2 SVGEGT. The CDR3 is 14 amino acids. The V and J ends lost 1 base and 7 bases respectively, with 13 bases between them. The CDR3 DNA is TGTGCCAGCAGTTACTACGACAGTGCGGGTGGCTACACCTTC. This encodes CASSYYDSAGGYTF.